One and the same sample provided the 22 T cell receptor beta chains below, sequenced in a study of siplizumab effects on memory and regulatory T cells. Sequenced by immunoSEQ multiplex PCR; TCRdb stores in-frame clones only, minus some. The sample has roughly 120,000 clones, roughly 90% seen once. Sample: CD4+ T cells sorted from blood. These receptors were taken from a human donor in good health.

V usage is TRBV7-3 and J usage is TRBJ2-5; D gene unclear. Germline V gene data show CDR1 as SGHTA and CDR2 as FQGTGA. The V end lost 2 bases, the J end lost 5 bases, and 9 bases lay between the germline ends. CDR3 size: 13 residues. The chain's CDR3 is CASSLGRFETQYF. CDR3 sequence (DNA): TGTGCCAGCAGCTTAGGGCGGTTCGAGACCCAGTACTTC.

The CDR3 region is CASSEPGSRGGSPLHF. As DNA, the CDR3 is TGTGCCAGCAGTGAACCCGGGAGCAGGGGAGGATCACCCCTCCACTTT. The chain employs TRBV6-1 and TRBJ1-6, with a possible D match to TRBD1 (6 bases). Deletions cut 2 bases from V and 10 bases from J, with 18 bases between. Germline CDR1 reads MNHNS; CDR2 reads SASEGT. The CDR3 loop spans 16 amino acids.

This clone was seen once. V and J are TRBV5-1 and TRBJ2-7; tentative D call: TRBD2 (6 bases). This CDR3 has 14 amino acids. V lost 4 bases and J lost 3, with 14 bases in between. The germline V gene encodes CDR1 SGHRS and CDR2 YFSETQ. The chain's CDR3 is CASSIRLDGYEQYF. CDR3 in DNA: TGCGCCAGCAGCATCCGACTAGACGGCTACGAGCAGTACTTC.

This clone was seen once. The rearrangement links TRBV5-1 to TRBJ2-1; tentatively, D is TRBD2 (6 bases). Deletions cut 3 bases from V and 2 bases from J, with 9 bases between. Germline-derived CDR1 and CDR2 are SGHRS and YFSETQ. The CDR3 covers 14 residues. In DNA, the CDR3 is TGCGCCAGCAGCTACGGGAGAACCTACAATGAGCAGTTCTTC. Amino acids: CASSYGRTYNEQFF.

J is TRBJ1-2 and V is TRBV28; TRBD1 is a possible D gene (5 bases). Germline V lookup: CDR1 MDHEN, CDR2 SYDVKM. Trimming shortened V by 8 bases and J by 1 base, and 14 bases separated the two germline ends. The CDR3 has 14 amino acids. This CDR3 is CASLQGAINYGYTF. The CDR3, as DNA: TGTGCCAGCCTTCAGGGCGCGATTAACTATGGCTACACCTTC.

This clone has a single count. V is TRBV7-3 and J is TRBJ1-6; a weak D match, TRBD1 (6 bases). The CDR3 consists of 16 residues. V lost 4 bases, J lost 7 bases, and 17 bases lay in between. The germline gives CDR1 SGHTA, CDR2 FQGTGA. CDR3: CASSSRETGSNSPLHF. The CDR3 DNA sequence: TGTGCCAGCAGCTCCCGGGAGACAGGATCAAATTCACCCCTCCACTTT. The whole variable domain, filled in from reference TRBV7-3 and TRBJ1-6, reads GAGVSQTPSNKVTEKGKYVELRCDPISGHTALYWYRQSLGQGPEFLIYFQGTGAADDSGLPNDRFFAVRPEGSVSTLKIQRTERGDSAVYLCASSSRETGSNSPLHFGNGTRLTVT.

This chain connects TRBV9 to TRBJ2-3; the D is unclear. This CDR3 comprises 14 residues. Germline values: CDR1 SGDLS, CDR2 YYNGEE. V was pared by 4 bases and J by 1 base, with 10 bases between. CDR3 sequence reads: CASSPQTGTDTQYF. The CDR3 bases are TGTGCCAGCAGCCCCCAGACGGGCACAGATACGCAGTATTTT.

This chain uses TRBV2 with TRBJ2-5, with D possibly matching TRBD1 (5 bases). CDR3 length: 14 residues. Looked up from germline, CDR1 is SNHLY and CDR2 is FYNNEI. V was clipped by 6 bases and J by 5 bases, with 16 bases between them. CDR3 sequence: CASRDNGGSETQYF. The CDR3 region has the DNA TGTGCCAGCAGGGACAACGGCGGTTCGGAGACCCAGTACTTC.

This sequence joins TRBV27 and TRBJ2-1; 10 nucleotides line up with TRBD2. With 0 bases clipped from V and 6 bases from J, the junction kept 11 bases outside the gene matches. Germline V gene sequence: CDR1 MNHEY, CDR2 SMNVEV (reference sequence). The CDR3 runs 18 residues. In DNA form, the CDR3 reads TGTGCCAGCAGTTTATCTTTCCCTGCCGGGACTAGCGTCAATGAGCAGTTCTTC. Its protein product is CASSLSFPAGTSVNEQFF.

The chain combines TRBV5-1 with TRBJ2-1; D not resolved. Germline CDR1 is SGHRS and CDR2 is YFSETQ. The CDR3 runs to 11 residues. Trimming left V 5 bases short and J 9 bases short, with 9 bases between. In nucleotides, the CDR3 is TGCGCCAGCAGTGAAGAGGCTGAGCAGTTCTTC. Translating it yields CASSEEAEQFF.

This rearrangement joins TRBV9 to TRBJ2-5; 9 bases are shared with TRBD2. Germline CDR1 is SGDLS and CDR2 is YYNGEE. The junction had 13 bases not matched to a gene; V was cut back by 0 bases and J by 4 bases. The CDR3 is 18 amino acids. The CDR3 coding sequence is TGTGCCAGCAGCGTAGGGGGTGCGGGAGGGCCTATAGGAGAGACCCAGTACTTC. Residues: CASSVGGAGGPIGETQYF.

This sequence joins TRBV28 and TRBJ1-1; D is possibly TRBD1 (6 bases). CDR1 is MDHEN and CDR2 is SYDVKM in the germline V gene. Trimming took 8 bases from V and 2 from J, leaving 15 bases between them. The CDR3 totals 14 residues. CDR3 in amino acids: CASSLWTVNTEAFF. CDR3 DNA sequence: TGTGCCAGCTCCCTTTGGACAGTTAACACTGAAGCTTTCTTT.

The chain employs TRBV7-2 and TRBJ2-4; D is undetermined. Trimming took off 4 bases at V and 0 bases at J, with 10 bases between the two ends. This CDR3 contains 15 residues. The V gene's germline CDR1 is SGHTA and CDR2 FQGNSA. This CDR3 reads CASSSLDLAKNIQYF. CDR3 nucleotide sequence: TGTGCCAGCAGCTCCCTGGACCTAGCCAAAAACATTCAGTACTTC.

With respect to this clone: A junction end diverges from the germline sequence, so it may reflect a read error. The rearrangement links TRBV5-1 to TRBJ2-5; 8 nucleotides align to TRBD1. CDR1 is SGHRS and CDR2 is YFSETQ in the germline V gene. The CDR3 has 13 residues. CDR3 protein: CAGSRDRRETQYF. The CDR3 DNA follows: TGCGCCGGCAGCCGGGACAGGCGAGAGACCCAGTACTTC.

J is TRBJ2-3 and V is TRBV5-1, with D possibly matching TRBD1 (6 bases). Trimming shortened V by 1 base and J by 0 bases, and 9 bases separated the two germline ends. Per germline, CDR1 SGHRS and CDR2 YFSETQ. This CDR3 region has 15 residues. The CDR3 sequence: CASSLQQGSTDTQYF. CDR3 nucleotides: TGCGCCAGCAGCTTGCAGCAGGGGAGCACAGATACGCAGTATTTT.

CDR3 DNA sequence: TGCGCCAGCAGCCTACCCGGGACAGCCTCTGGAAACACCATATATTTT. Its protein is CASSLPGTASGNTIYF. The rearrangement uses TRBV5-1 and TRBJ1-3, with TRBD1 identical over 7 bases. The CDR3 contains 16 residues. With 4 bases clipped from V and 0 bases from J, the junction kept 7 bases outside the gene matches. Germline assignment: CDR1 SGHRS and CDR2 YFSETQ.

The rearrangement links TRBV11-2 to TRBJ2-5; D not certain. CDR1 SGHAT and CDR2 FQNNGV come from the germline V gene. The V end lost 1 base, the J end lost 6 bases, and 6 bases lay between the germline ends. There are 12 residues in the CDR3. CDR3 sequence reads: CASSLVGQTQYF. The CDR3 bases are TGTGCCAGCAGCTTAGTAGGGCAGACCCAGTACTTC.

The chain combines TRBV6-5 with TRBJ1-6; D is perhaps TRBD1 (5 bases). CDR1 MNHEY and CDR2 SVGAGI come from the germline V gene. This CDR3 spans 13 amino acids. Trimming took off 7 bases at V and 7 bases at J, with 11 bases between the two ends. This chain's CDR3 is CASTGGSNSPLHF. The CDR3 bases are TGTGCCAGCACTGGGGGGTCGAATTCACCCCTCCACTTT.

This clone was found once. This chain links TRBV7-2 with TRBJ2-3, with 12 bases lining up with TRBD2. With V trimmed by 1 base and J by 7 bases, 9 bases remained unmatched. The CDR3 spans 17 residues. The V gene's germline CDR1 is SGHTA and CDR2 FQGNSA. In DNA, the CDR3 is TGTGCCAGCAGCTTAGTTCTAGCGGGGGGGCCTTCTAATACGCAGTATTTT. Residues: CASSLVLAGGPSNTQYF.

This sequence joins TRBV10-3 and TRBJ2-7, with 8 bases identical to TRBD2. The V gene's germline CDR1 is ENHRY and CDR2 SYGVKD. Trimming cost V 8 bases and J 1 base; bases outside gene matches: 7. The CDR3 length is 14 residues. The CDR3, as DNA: TGTGCCATCGCTGGTAGCGGGACGTCCTACGAGCAGTACTTC. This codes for CAIAGSGTSYEQYF.

The CDR3 reads CASSSLYRDSYGYTF. The CDR3 DNA reads as TGTGCCAGCAGCTCTCTCTACCGGGACAGCTATGGCTACACCTTC. This chain joins TRBV5-6 and TRBJ1-2; 7 bases are a match to TRBD1. This CDR3 has 15 amino acids. Germline lookup yields CDR1 SGHDT and CDR2 YYEEEE. J lost 4 bases, V lost 3 bases, and 9 bases had no gene match.

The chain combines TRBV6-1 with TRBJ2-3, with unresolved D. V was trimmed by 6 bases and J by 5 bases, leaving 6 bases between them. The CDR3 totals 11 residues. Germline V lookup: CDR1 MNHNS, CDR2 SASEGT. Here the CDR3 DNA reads TGTGCCAGCAGCCACGGAGATACGCAGTATTTT. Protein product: CASSHGDTQYF.